A selection of T cell receptor beta chains follows, all from one sample in a study of blood T cell repertoires in COVID-19. Data came from immunoSEQ multiplex PCR; TCRdb stores just in-frame clones and leaves some out. Among 250,000 to 300,000 clones listed, over 75% were seen once. The sequencing input was PBMCs or T cells enriched from blood (not recorded which). The receptors were gathered from a woman aged 50 to 60 who had recovered from COVID-19. CDR3s include the opening cysteine and the closing phenylalanine or tryptophan. The order of the fields is D gene, V gene, J gene, clone size, CDR3 DNA, CDR3 protein. D genes are given only for firm matches. Rows give clone size only sometimes, using once, few, many, or a class for an expanded clone.

-	TRBV2	TRBJ1-1	once	TGTGCCAGCAGGAGTCAGGGTCTCCCGAACACTGAAGCTTTCTTT	CASRSQGLPNTEAFF
-	TRBV27	TRBJ1-5	-	TGTGCCAGCGGACCGCGTGGGCAGGGTAATCAGCCCCAGCATTTT	CASGPRGQGNQPQHF
-	TRBV28	TRBJ1-5	-	TGTGCCAGCAGTTTCATGGGGGCGCAGGTTCAGCCCCAGCATTTT	CASSFMGAQVQPQHF
-	TRBV29-1	TRBJ1-1	-	TGCAGCGTTGGGGGTACCTTGGGCGGAGGTACTGAAGCTTTCTTT	CSVGGTLGGGTEAFF
-	TRBV28	TRBJ2-1	-	TGTGCCAGCAGTACCAACAGGGCGCGGTACAATGAGCAGTTCTTC	CASSTNRARYNEQFF
TRBD1	TRBV29-1	TRBJ1-2	-	TGCAGCGTTGTGGCAGGGGGAGGCTATGGCTACACCTTC	CSVVAGGGYGYTF
TRBD2	TRBV28	TRBJ2-7	-	TGTGCCAGCAGTTTTATCGGGACTAGCGGGACCTCCTACGAGCAGTACTTC	CASSFIGTSGTSYEQYF
-	TRBV29-1	TRBJ1-3	-	TGCAGCGTAAGACCGACAGTCCCTGGAAACACCATATATTTT	CSVRPTVPGNTIYF
TRBD1	TRBV13	TRBJ2-7	-	TGTGCCAGCAGCTTAGGGGGCAGGGGGTCCTACGAGCAGTACTTC	CASSLGGRGSYEQYF
-	TRBV5-1	TRBJ2-7	-	TGCGCCAGCAGCTTGGTCTTTGGGCAGGGCTACGAGCAGTACTTC	CASSLVFGQGYEQYF
TRBD2	TRBV5-1	TRBJ2-1	-	TGCGCCAGCACCCCCTTAGCGGGGACTTCCTACAATGAGCAGTTCTTC	CASTPLAGTSYNEQFF
TRBD1	TRBV7-2	TRBJ1-3	-	TGTGCCAGCAGATCTAACAGGGGATCCGGAAACACCATATATTTT	CASRSNRGSGNTIYF
-	TRBV27	TRBJ2-5	-	TGTGCCAGCAGTCCCTACGGGGTGCAAGAGACCCAGTACTTC	CASSPYGVQETQYF
TRBD2	TRBV5-1	TRBJ2-5	-	TGCGCCAGCAGCTTGGGCGGACTAGCGGGAGGACAAGAGACCCAGTACTTC	CASSLGGLAGGQETQYF